This entry lists 23 T cell receptor beta chains sequenced from one sample in a study of PD-1 blockade in classical Hodgkin lymphoma. Time point described: cycle 4 day 1 (C4D1), after less than 7 weeks of nivolumab. All patients experienced relapse after autologous stem cell transplantation, and brentuximab vedotin exposure was variable. The assay was immunoSEQ multiplex PCR, and TCRdb's table has in-frame clones only and misses some. There are over 25,000 clones in the sample; about 72% occur only once, and around 4% lies in the top ten. The specimen was peripheral blood mononuclear cells (PBMCs), collected before the fourth cycle of nivolumab. The receptor set was obtained from a human donor with classical Hodgkin lymphoma.

The V and J genes are TRBV19 and TRBJ2-1, with D possibly matching TRBD2 (6 bases). This CDR3 is built from 14 residues. Germline-derived CDR1 and CDR2 are LNHDA and SQIVND (reference sequence). Trimming removed 3 bases at V and 2 bases at J, with 8 bases between. CDR3 coding DNA: TGTGCCAGTAGTATCAGCGGGCCCTACAATGAGCAGTTCTTC. This translates into CASSISGPYNEQFF.

The table lists this clone with a count of one. The J gene is TRBJ2-1, the V gene TRBV4-1; 8 bases match TRBD2. The CDR3 extends over 15 amino acids. Germline V gene data show CDR1 as MGHRA and CDR2 as YSYEKL. With 2 bases clipped from V and 6 bases from J, the junction kept 6 bases outside the gene matches. CDR3 loop: CASSQTGGGFNEQFF. CDR3 in DNA: TGCGCCAGCAGCCAAACGGGGGGGGGCTTCAATGAGCAGTTCTTC.

The genes are TRBV6-5 and TRBJ2-1; TRBD2 matches 7 bases. Germline CDR1 reads MNHEY; CDR2 reads SVGAGI. This CDR3 comprises 15 residues. With V trimmed by 6 bases and J by 2 bases, 7 bases remained unmatched. CDR3 sequence reads: CASRPAGAPYNEQFF. The CDR3 DNA follows: TGTGCCAGCAGACCCGCGGGAGCTCCCTACAATGAGCAGTTCTTC.

The chain links TRBV29-1 to TRBJ1-3; D is unresolved. CDR1 SQVTM and CDR2 ANQGSEA come from the germline V gene. The germline V and J ends were trimmed by 7 bases and 1 base, with 8 bases remaining between them. CDR3 length: 12 residues. The CDR3 protein is CSAAVSGNTIYF. CDR3 coding DNA: TGCAGCGCCGCGGTGTCTGGAAACACCATATATTTT.

V and J are TRBV19 and TRBJ1-1; D perhaps matches TRBD1 (6 bases). Germline V lookup: CDR1 LNHDA, CDR2 SQIVND (reference sequence). The length of the CDR3 is 11 residues. V lost 7 bases and J 7 bases, leaving 10 bases between the germline ends. The CDR3 nucleotides read TGTGCCAGTATTAGGGGGGGTGAAGCTTTCTTT. Residues: CASIRGGEAFF.

This clone was observed once. The chain combines TRBV7-2 with TRBJ1-1; unclear D gene. The CDR3 is 14 amino acids. The V end was cut by 2 bases, the J end by 0 bases, with 7 bases between. Germline CDR1 is SGHTA and CDR2 is FQGNSA. CDR3 in amino acids: CASSLMTVNTEAFF. CDR3 bases: TGTGCCAGCAGCTTAATGACGGTGAACACTGAAGCTTTCTTT.

The table lists this clone with a count of one. V usage is TRBV28 and J usage is TRBJ2-7; 10 positions match TRBD2. CDR1 is MDHEN and CDR2 is SYDVKM in the germline V gene. The CDR3 consists of 16 residues. The V gene end was trimmed by 8 bases and the J gene end by 2 bases; junction bases not matched to a gene: 12. The CDR3 coding sequence is TGTGCCAGCCTTGGGGGTCTAGCGGGAGTTCCCTACGAGCAGTACTTC. Amino acid sequence: CASLGGLAGVPYEQYF. The whole variable domain, remainder taken from reference TRBV28 and TRBJ2-7, is DVKVTQSSRYLVKRTGEKVFLECVQDMDHENMFWYRQDPGLGLRLIYFSYDVKMKEKGDIPEGYSVSREKKERFSLILESASTNQTSMYLCASLGGLAGVPYEQYFGPGTRLTVT.

V is TRBV2 and J is TRBJ1-5, with D possibly being TRBD1 (5 bases). Trimming cost V 5 bases and J 3 bases, with 14 bases left between them. Germline V gene data show CDR1 as SNHLY and CDR2 as FYNNEI. This CDR3 spans 15 amino acids. The chain's CDR3 is CASSSSRGNNQPQHF. In DNA, the CDR3 is TGTGCCAGCAGTTCATCGAGGGGAAACAATCAGCCCCAGCATTTT.

This rearrangement joins TRBV19 to TRBJ2-4; 7 bases line up with TRBD2. V trimming: 4 bases; J trimming: 0 bases; junction bases outside the gene matches: 6. The CDR3 totals 16 residues. The germline V gene has CDR1 LNHDA and CDR2 SQIVND (reference sequence). CDR3 in amino acids: CASSSGLGLAKNIQYF. The DNA for the CDR3 is TGTGCCAGTAGTAGTGGACTAGGCCTAGCCAAAAACATTCAGTACTTC.

The chain is built from TRBV28 and TRBJ2-7; possibly TRBD2 for D (5 bases). The CDR3 sequence is 14 residues long. With 5 bases removed from V and 2 bases from J, the gap between germline ends came to 13 bases. Per the germline V gene, CDR1 is MDHEN and CDR2 is SYDVKM. The CDR3: CASSLGVSPYEQYF. CDR3 in DNA: TGTGCCAGCAGTCTCGGGGTCTCTCCCTACGAGCAGTACTTC.

The chain is built from TRBV25-1 and TRBJ2-5; D perhaps matches TRBD2 (6 bases). Germline loops: CDR1 MGHDK, CDR2 SYGVNS. Trimming left V 3 bases short and J 0 bases short, with 14 bases between. The CDR3 is 16 amino acids. The CDR3, as DNA: TGTGCCAGCAGTGAGGAGGGTTATGTGTACCAAGAGACCCAGTACTTC. Protein: CASSEEGYVYQETQYF.

The chain joins TRBV5-1 to TRBJ1-2; no firm D call. CDR3 length: 12 amino acids. Germline V CDR1 and CDR2: SGHRS, YFSETQ. V was cut by 0 bases and J by 4 bases, with 4 bases left in between. Written as DNA, the CDR3 is TGCGCCAGCAGCTTGGCCGGCTATGGCTACACCTTC. It is translated as CASSLAGYGYTF. Variable domain in full (rest from reference TRBV5-1 and TRBJ1-2): KAGVTQTPRYLIKTRGQQVTLSCSPISGHRSVSWYQQTPGQGLQFLFEYFSETQRNKGNFPGRFSGRQFSNSRSEMNVSTLELGDSALYLCASSLAGYGYTFGSGTRLTVV.

V is TRBV7-2 and J is TRBJ2-2; D is tentatively TRBD1 or TRBD2 (5 bases each). Germline values: CDR1 SGHTA, CDR2 FQGNSA. With 5 bases removed from V and 2 bases from J, the gap between germline ends came to 21 bases. The CDR3 is 18 amino acids. CDR3 sequence: CASSPPTGPLGNTGELFF. The CDR3 DNA sequence: TGTGCCAGCAGCCCCCCAACGGGACCTCTGGGTAACACCGGGGAGCTGTTTTTT.

The chain joins TRBV11-1 to TRBJ2-1; 7 bases map to TRBD2. This CDR3 has 16 amino acids. V dropped 3 bases and J dropped 0; count of bases not matched to a gene: 5. Germline assignment: CDR1 SGHAT and CDR2 FQDESV (reference sequence). CDR3 sequence: CASSFPGGSSYNEQFF. CDR3 nucleotides: TGTGCCAGCAGCTTCCCGGGCGGGAGCTCCTACAATGAGCAGTTCTTC.

The chain recombines TRBV29-1 with TRBJ2-3; perhaps TRBD1 as D (5 bases). The CDR3 sequence is 14 residues long. V gave up 1 base and J gave up 5 bases, with 13 bases separating them. Germline V gene lookup returns CDR1 SQVTM and CDR2 ANQGSEA. The CDR3 loop reads CSVEGGRVGDTQYF. In DNA, the CDR3 is TGCAGCGTTGAAGGGGGCAGGGTTGGAGATACGCAGTATTTT.

The chain combines TRBV7-8 with TRBJ2-2, with 12 bases fitting TRBD2. The length of the CDR3 is 16 residues. The trim removed 4 bases at V and 2 bases at J, leaving 2 bases unmatched. Germline V gives CDR1 SGHVS, CDR2 FQNEAQ. The CDR3 sequence: CASSWTSGINTGELFF. CDR3 nucleotides: TGTGCCAGCAGCTGGACTAGCGGGATTAACACCGGGGAGCTGTTTTTT.

As to this clone: Additional DNA sequences in this sample encode the identical CDR3. The chain is built from TRBV6-5 and TRBJ2-7; TRBD2 is a possible D gene (5 bases). The CDR3 consists of 15 residues. CDR1 is MNHEY and CDR2 is SVGAGI in the germline V gene. Trimming stripped 0 bases from V and 4 bases from J, with 13 bases between. The CDR3 region is CASSYSITREYEQYF. The CDR3 nucleotides read TGTGCCAGCAGTTACTCGATTACGAGGGAGTACGAGCAGTACTTC.

V and J are TRBV5-1 and TRBJ2-5; D remains ambiguous. CDR1 is SGHRS, CDR2 YFSETQ, per germline. This CDR3 spans 15 amino acids. V was clipped by 4 bases and J by 0 bases, with 13 bases between them. CDR3 residues: CASSQRPGYQETQYF. The CDR3 DNA reads TGCGCCAGCAGCCAACGACCGGGTTACCAAGAGACCCAGTACTTC.

This clone was seen a single time. The rearrangement uses TRBV27 and TRBJ2-5, with D perhaps TRBD2 (6 bases). Deletions cut 4 bases from V and 8 bases from J, with 14 bases between. The CDR3 runs 13 residues. Germline-derived CDR1 and CDR2 are MNHEY and SMNVEV (reference sequence). CDR3 nucleotide sequence: TGTGCCAGCAGTTCGCAGTCAGCGGGTACCCAGTACTTC. Residues: CASSSQSAGTQYF.

The rearrangement joins TRBV2 to TRBJ1-1, with D possibly being TRBD1 (6 bases). Germline lookup yields CDR1 SNHLY and CDR2 FYNNEI. CDR3 length: 17 residues. Trimming stripped 7 bases from V and 1 base from J, with 22 bases between. CDR3 sequence reads: CASTIWGGGRKNTEAFF. The CDR3 region has the DNA TGTGCCAGCACCATTTGGGGCGGGGGGCGAAAGAACACTGAAGCTTTCTTT. The whole variable domain, remainder taken from reference TRBV2 and TRBJ1-1, is EPEVTQTPSHQVTQMGQEVILRCVPISNHLYFYWYRQILGQKVEFLVSFYNNEISEKSEIFDDQFSVERPDGSNFTLKIRSTKLEDSAMYFCASTIWGGGRKNTEAFFGQGTRLTVV.

The genes are TRBV30 and TRBJ1-1; D gene uncertain. V was shortened by 3 bases and J by 6 bases, with 20 bases between the two germline ends. CDR3 length: 15 amino acids. Germline V gives CDR1 GTSNPN, CDR2 SVGIG (reference sequence). CDR3 sequence: CAWRKVTTFSPEAFF. CDR3 nucleotides: TGTGCCTGGAGGAAAGTGACGACCTTTTCTCCTGAAGCTTTCTTT.

The CDR3 protein is CASAGRKETQYF. The CDR3 bases are TGTGCCAGCGCGGGACGCAAAGAGACCCAGTACTTC. The chain combines TRBV18 with TRBJ2-5; a possible D gene is TRBD2 (6 bases). CDR1 and CDR2 from the germline V gene are KGHSH and LQKENI. V was trimmed by 8 bases and J by 3 bases, leaving 10 bases between them. The CDR3 covers 12 residues. The whole variable domain, remainder taken from reference TRBV18 and TRBJ2-5, is NAGVMQNPRHLVRRRGQEARLRCSPMKGHSHVYWYRQLPEEGLKFMVYLQKENIIDESGMPKERFSAEFPKEGPSILRIQQVVRGDSAAYFCASAGRKETQYFGPGTRLLVL.

The genes are TRBV5-1 and TRBJ1-1; D gene unclear. V dropped 5 bases and J dropped 1 base, with 15 bases sitting between them. Looked up from germline, CDR1 is SGHRS and CDR2 is YFSETQ. The CDR3 extends over 15 amino acids. CDR3: CASRYVDRANTEAFF. Written as DNA, the CDR3 is TGCGCCAGCAGATACGTAGATAGGGCGAACACTGAAGCTTTCTTT.